This T cell receptor beta chain was recorded in a study of T cell responses to AZD1222 COVID-19 vaccine. Notes on the study in general: Donors in the cohort were predominantly white British and more often female, and clonal diversity was possibly underestimated.

Points on this clone: What it recognizes is unknown.

The assay was immunoSEQ multiplex PCR, and TCRdb's table has in-frame clones only and misses some. The sample contains 120,000 or so clones, about 90% of which appear only once. V was clipped by 6 bases and J by 1 base, with 3 bases between them. Germline values: CDR1 SNHLY, CDR2 FYNNEI. This CDR3 has 11 residues. The sequenced sample was peripheral blood, obtained on day 0 of MenACWY control vaccination. The receptor was derived from an adult in good health. This chain connects TRBV2 to TRBJ1-1; D gene uncertain. The chain's CDR3 is CASRWNTEAFF. Written as DNA, the CDR3 is TGTGCCAGCAGGTGGAACACTGAAGCTTTCTTT.